Below, 5 T cell receptor beta chains from the same sample are listed, as sequenced in a study of CD8 T cells in Susac syndrome (dated by TCRdb to between 2018 and 2021). Libraries were prepared through the immunoSEQ multiplex PCR assay. RNA was extracted with the RNeasy kit and roughly 0.45 to 1 ug was reverse transcribed using random hexamers. Clones were called with MiXCR by TCRdb after fastp trimmed the public reads at Q25, and only in-frame beta chains were retained. CDR3 protein sequences are deduplicated, and each keeps its most common genes and DNA. Within this sample are about 150,000 distinct CDR3 sequences, with roughly 95% of them counted one time only. 0.15% of the sample comes from the top ten. Sequenced material: CD8+ T cells from PBMCs. These receptors originate from a human donor with multiple sclerosis.

The chain employs TRBV9 and TRBJ2-3; TRBD2 aligns across 8 bases. V trimming: 4 bases; J trimming: 4 bases; junction bases outside the gene matches: 5. Germline V lookup: CDR1 SGDLS, CDR2 YYNGEE. This CDR3 is built from 14 residues. CDR3 sequence: CASSPTGGADTQYF. The CDR3 region has the DNA TGTGCCAGCAGCCCAACCGGGGGGGCAGATACGCAGTATTTT.

V gene TRBV7-8 combines with J gene TRBJ2-7; D perhaps matches TRBD1 (6 bases). The CDR3 consists of 14 residues. Trimming pared 5 bases from V and 2 bases from J, leaving 13 bases between. CDR1 SGHVS and CDR2 FQNEAQ come from the germline V gene. CDR3 DNA sequence: TGTGCCAGCAGCCCTAGAAGGGGGACCTACGAGCAGTACGTC. Translated: CASSPRRGTYEQYV.

As to this clonotype: At one end the junction does not follow the germline gene, possibly because of a read error. CDR3 bases: TGTGCCAGCAACCAAGCCGGGACAGGGATTAATGAGCAGTTCTTC. Its protein product is CASNQAGTGINEQFF. The chain is built from TRBV3-1 and TRBJ2-1; 9 bases match TRBD1. The CDR3 has 15 amino acids. Germline CDR1 and CDR2: LGHDT and YNNKEL (reference sequence).

This chain links TRBV12-3 or TRBV12-4 with TRBJ1-1; D perhaps matches TRBD1 (5 bases). CDR3 length equals 15 residues. V was shortened by 3 bases and J by 10 bases, with 21 bases between the two germline ends. CDR3 bases: TGTGCCAGCAGTTTTTCGGGGGTGGCGTATTATGGAGCTTTCTTT. Translation gives CASSFSGVAYYGAFF.

This sequence joins TRBV2 and TRBJ2-7; unclear D gene. This CDR3 has 15 residues. Germline V CDR1 and CDR2: SNHLY, FYNNEI. V was cut by 5 bases and J by 1 base, with 15 bases left in between. In DNA form, the CDR3 reads TGTGCCAGCAGTCCGGATACACCAACTTCCTACGAGCAGTACTTC. Its translation is CASSPDTPTSYEQYF.